The clone carrying this T cell receptor beta chain occurred once. Some clones are missing from TCRdb's copy, which holds only in-frame ones; the method was immunoSEQ multiplex PCR. The data hold about 66,000 clones, with about nine tenths observed a single time. The sample comes from a study of T cell changes during pregnancy in multiple sclerosis. Looked up from germline, CDR1 is MGHRA and CDR2 is YSYEKL. V lost 0 bases and J lost 0, with 11 bases in between. This CDR3 spans 16 amino acids. The specimen was peripheral blood, collected in the third trimester of pregnancy. The chain joins TRBV4-1 to TRBJ1-1, with a tentative D call TRBD1 (6 bases). The source of this sequence is a female donor with multiple sclerosis, enrolled in a pregnancy study. The CDR3 nucleotides read TGCGCCAGCAGCCAAGATGCAGGGGCTGTGAACACTGAAGCTTTCTTT. Its translation is CASSQDAGAVNTEAFF.